These 6 T cell receptor beta chains originate from one sample sequenced in a study of breast tumors, draining lymph nodes, adjacent tissues. In TCRdb, the multiplex PCR reads were re-called with MiXCR into one record per CDR3 protein. The sample yields approximately 130,000 distinct CDR3 sequences, 20% to 25% seen once. The lymph nodes were axillary draining lymph nodes from breast cancer patients. Specimen: axillary lymph node tissue. The receptors originated from a female donor with breast cancer. Some clones in this sample may be carry-over from other donors' samples.

This clonotype was seen many times. The genes are TRBV7-3 and TRBJ2-2; possible D gene TRBD1, 6 bases. The CDR3 sequence is 14 residues long. CDR1 is SGHTA and CDR2 is FQGTGA in the germline V gene. Trimming left V 7 bases short and J 3 bases short, with 12 bases between. CDR3 residues: CASKTGSHTGELFF. DNA of the CDR3: TGTGCCAGCAAAACAGGGAGCCACACCGGGGAGCTGTTTTTT.

There are a few counts of this clonotype. A junction end diverges from the germline sequence, so it may reflect a read error. The V gene is TRBV12-5, the J gene TRBJ2-3; no clear D. Germline V gene sequence: CDR1 LGHNT, CDR2 FRNRAP. The length of the CDR3 is 14 residues. The CDR3 here is CVSGLVLQTGTQYF. CDR3 in DNA: TGTGTTAGTGGTTTGGTACTCCAAACTGGTACGCAGTATTTT.

This clonotype was seen only a few times. V and J are TRBV6-6 and TRBJ2-2, with D possibly TRBD2 on 6 matching bases. The germline V and J ends were trimmed by 6 bases and 1 base, with 6 bases remaining between them. This CDR3 region has 13 residues. The germline V gene encodes CDR1 MNHNY and CDR2 SVGAGI (reference sequence). The chain's CDR3 is CASSGRNTGELFF. The CDR3 region has the DNA TGTGCCAGCAGCGGGAGGAACACCGGGGAGCTGTTTTTT.

Concerning this clonotype: This could be a read error, since a much larger clone is one nucleotide away. The chain is built from TRBV6-2 or TRBV6-3 and TRBJ2-3, with unresolved D. The CDR3 extends over 14 amino acids. Germline assignment: CDR1 MNHEY and CDR2 SVGEGT. V shed 6 bases and J shed 4 bases, with 14 bases lying between them. The CDR3 sequence is CASSQSRRADTQYF. The DNA for the CDR3 is TGTGCCAGCAGCCAGAGTAGGCGCGCAGATACGCAGTATTTT.

In regard to this clonotype: This sequence may be a read error, since a much larger clone differs from it by one base. In this CDR3 the conserved last residue, phenylalanine or tryptophan, is missing, so a read error is likely. V usage is TRBV6-1 and J usage is TRBJ2-2; TRBD2 agrees at 7 bases. Germline CDR1 is MNHNS and CDR2 is SASEGT. The trim removed 6 bases at V and 2 bases at J, leaving 9 bases unmatched. This CDR3 comprises 16 residues. The CDR3 bases are TGTGCCAGCAGCGCCCTTGGGGGGGGTAACACCGGGGAGCTGTTTCTT. This codes for CASSALGGGNTGELFL.

This clonotype was found many times. V usage is TRBV5-1 and J usage is TRBJ1-5, with a weak D call TRBD1 (6 bases). The CDR3 is 15 residues long. Per the germline V gene, CDR1 is SGHRS and CDR2 is YFSETQ. Trimming cost V 5 bases and J 2 bases, with 14 bases left between them. The CDR3 reads CASSLTGARNQPQHF. DNA of the CDR3: TGCGCCAGCAGTCTGACAGGCGCTCGCAATCAGCCCCAGCATTTT.